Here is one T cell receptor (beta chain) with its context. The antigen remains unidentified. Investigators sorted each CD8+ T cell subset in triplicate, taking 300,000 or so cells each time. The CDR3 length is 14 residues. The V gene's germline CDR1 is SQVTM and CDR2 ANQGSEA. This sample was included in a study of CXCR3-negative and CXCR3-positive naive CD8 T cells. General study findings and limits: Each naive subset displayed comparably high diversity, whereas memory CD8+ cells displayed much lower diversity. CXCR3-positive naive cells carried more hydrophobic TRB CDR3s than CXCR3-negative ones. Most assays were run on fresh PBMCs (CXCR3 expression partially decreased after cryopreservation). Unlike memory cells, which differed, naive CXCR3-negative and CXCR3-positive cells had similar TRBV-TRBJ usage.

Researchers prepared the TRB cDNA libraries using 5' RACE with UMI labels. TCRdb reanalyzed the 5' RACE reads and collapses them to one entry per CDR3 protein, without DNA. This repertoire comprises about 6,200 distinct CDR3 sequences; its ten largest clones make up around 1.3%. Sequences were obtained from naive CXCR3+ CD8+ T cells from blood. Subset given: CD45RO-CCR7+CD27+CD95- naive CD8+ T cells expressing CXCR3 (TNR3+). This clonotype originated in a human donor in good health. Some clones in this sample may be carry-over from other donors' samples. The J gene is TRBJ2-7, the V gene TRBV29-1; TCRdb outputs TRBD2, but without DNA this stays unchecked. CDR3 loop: CSVELWEGHYEQYF.